What follows are 22 T cell receptor beta chains derived from one specimen sequenced in a study of OX40 agonist ivuxolimab in advanced cancers. Libraries were prepared through the immunoSEQ multiplex PCR assay. The source is immuneACCESS, and TCRdb retained only in-frame sequences with V and J called. Part of the clones is not carried over; for the studies checked, unresolved V genes explain less than half of this, and the remainder is unexplained. Present in this sample are some 110,000 clones, about 90% of which were seen just once. The top ten hold 0.65% to 0.9% of the sample. This material consisted of CD4+ or CD8+ T cells sorted from blood, taken in a trial of the OX40 agonist ivuxolimab. The receptor set was obtained from an adult with an advanced solid tumor such as melanoma, head and neck, liver or kidney cancer.

The count of this clone is one. The V and J genes are TRBV10-3 and TRBJ1-5; D is uncertain. V was clipped by 4 bases and J by 5 bases, with 9 bases between them. Germline V gene lookup returns CDR1 ENHRY and CDR2 SYGVKD. The CDR3 length is 13 residues. CDR3 nucleotides: TGTGCCATCAGTGGAAGTTACGATCAGCCCCAGCATTTT. It is translated as CAISGSYDQPQHF.

The V gene is TRBV30, the J gene TRBJ2-2; tentatively, D is TRBD2 (5 bases). Trimming left V 7 bases short and J 1 base short, with 13 bases between. Germline V lookup: CDR1 GTSNPN, CDR2 SVGIG (reference sequence). The CDR3 covers 14 residues. CDR3 nucleotides: TGTGCCTCGAGGGCCCAACTGAACACCGGGGAGCTGTTTTTT. Its translation is CASRAQLNTGELFF.

The rearrangement uses TRBV9 and TRBJ2-3, with 7 bases that match TRBD2. After removal of 0 bases from V and 0 bases from J, the junction contained 4 bases not matched to a gene. The CDR3 spans 16 residues. From germline, CDR1 is SGDLS and CDR2 YYNGEE. The CDR3 DNA sequence: TGTGCCAGCAGCGTAGAGGGTAGCGGGAGCACAGATACGCAGTATTTT. Residues: CASSVEGSGSTDTQYF.

V gene TRBV13 combines with J gene TRBJ2-3; possibly TRBD2 for D (6 bases). CDR1 and CDR2 from the germline V gene are PRHDT and FYEKMQ (reference sequence). V lost 4 bases and J lost 4, with 21 bases in between. This CDR3 is built from 17 residues. The CDR3 here is CASSSPAGLAIADTQYF. CDR3 bases: TGTGCCAGCAGCTCCCCTGCCGGGCTAGCGATCGCAGATACGCAGTATTTT.

This clone turned up a few times. V gene TRBV19 combines with J gene TRBJ1-2; TRBD1 matches 7 bases. This CDR3 has 13 amino acids. Germline lookup yields CDR1 LNHDA and CDR2 SQIVND (reference sequence). With 7 bases clipped from V and 4 bases from J, the junction kept 6 bases outside the gene matches. The CDR3 nucleotides read TGTGCCAGTACCCTGGGGACAGTCTATGGCTACACCTTC. It yields the protein CASTLGTVYGYTF.

This sequence joins TRBV28 and TRBJ1-5, with D uncertain. Germline V gives CDR1 MDHEN, CDR2 SYDVKM. The CDR3 has 10 residues. The V end was cut by 8 bases, the J end by 7 bases, with 6 bases between. The CDR3 region is CASGAQPQHF. The CDR3 nucleotides are TGTGCCAGCGGCGCCCAGCCCCAGCATTTT.

The genes are TRBV6-5 and TRBJ1-1; D possibly corresponds to TRBD1 (6 bases). Germline V CDR1 and CDR2: MNHEY, SVGAGI. The CDR3 covers 15 residues. The germline V and J ends were trimmed by 2 bases and 4 bases, with 14 bases remaining between them. DNA of the CDR3: TGTGCCAGCAGTTACGCCCTGGACAGCGTCACTGAAGCTTTCTTT. Encoded protein: CASSYALDSVTEAFF.

The chain uses TRBV7-6 and TRBJ2-5; D gene uncertain. The V gene's germline CDR1 is SGHVS and CDR2 FNYEAQ. This CDR3 has 13 residues. The ends were cut back, 3 bases at V and 1 base at J, with 6 bases in the middle. CDR3 bases: TGTGCCAGCAGCTTTGGTATCCAAGAGACCCAGTACTTC. The encoded protein is CASSFGIQETQYF.

The CDR3 protein is CASSVAGDQPQHF. The DNA of the CDR3 is TGTGCCAGCAGCGTAGCTGGGGATCAGCCCCAGCATTTT. V and J are TRBV9 and TRBJ1-5; D unresolved. CDR1 is SGDLS and CDR2 is YYNGEE in the germline V gene. V was pared by 0 bases and J by 5 bases, with 6 bases between. The CDR3 loop spans 13 amino acids.

The chain joins TRBV10-3 to TRBJ1-4, with TRBD1 identical over 8 bases. The CDR3 totals 15 residues. The germline gives CDR1 ENHRY, CDR2 SYGVKD. V lost 3 bases and J lost 5; bases outside the gene matches: 5. The CDR3 region is CAISDPGQVNEKLFF. CDR3 nucleotides: TGTGCCATCAGTGACCCGGGACAGGTCAATGAAAAACTGTTTTTT.

The chain joins TRBV9 to TRBJ1-3; 9 nucleotides line up with TRBD1. This CDR3 is 15 amino acids long. CDR1 and CDR2 from the germline V gene are SGDLS and YYNGEE. The trim removed 6 bases at V and 4 bases at J, leaving 8 bases unmatched. In nucleotides, the CDR3 is TGTGCCAGCACCCCCGGGACAGGGAGCGGAAACACCATATATTTT. The encoded protein is CASTPGTGSGNTIYF.

The V call is TRBV15, the J call TRBJ2-7; D is uncertain. V shed 3 bases and J shed 2 bases, with 8 bases lying between them. This CDR3 is built from 13 residues. CDR1 is LNHNV, CDR2 YYDKDF, per germline (reference sequence). CDR3 protein: CATSREVTYEQYF. Here the CDR3 DNA reads TGTGCCACCAGCAGGGAAGTAACCTACGAGCAGTACTTC.

The gene calls are TRBV5-6 and TRBJ2-7; D tentatively fits TRBD1 or TRBD2 (5 bases each). Between the trimmed V and J ends, which lost 5 bases and 7 bases, there was a span of 13 bases. Germline loops: CDR1 SGHDT, CDR2 YYEEEE. This CDR3 is 12 amino acids long. Here the CDR3 reads CASSSGPWEQYF. In nucleotides, the CDR3 is TGTGCCAGCAGTTCGGGGCCTTGGGAGCAGTACTTC. Together with reference TRBV5-6 and TRBJ2-7, the CDR3 gives the full variable domain: DAGVTQSPTHLIKTRGQQVTLRCSPKSGHDTVSWYQQALGQGPQFIFQYYEEEERQRGNFPDRFSGHQFPNYSSELNVNALLLGDSALYLCASSSGPWEQYFGPGTRLTVT.

The V call is TRBV9, the J call TRBJ1-4, with a weak D call TRBD1 (5 bases). With 0 bases removed from V and 0 bases from J, the gap between germline ends came to 15 bases. The CDR3 runs 18 residues. Per the germline V gene, CDR1 is SGDLS and CDR2 is YYNGEE. The CDR3 protein is CASSVGTGTPTTNEKLFF. CDR3 DNA: TGTGCCAGCAGCGTAGGAACCGGGACTCCCACAACTAATGAAAAACTGTTTTTT.

This sequence joins TRBV5-6 and TRBJ2-1; D unclear. CDR3 length: 12 residues. Trimming left V 0 bases short and J 2 bases short, with 0 bases between. Germline lookup yields CDR1 SGHDT and CDR2 YYEEEE. This chain's CDR3 is CASSLAYNEQFF. The DNA of the CDR3 is TGTGCCAGCAGCTTGGCCTACAATGAGCAGTTCTTC. The full variable domain, rest sourced from reference TRBV5-6 and TRBJ2-1, is DAGVTQSPTHLIKTRGQQVTLRCSPKSGHDTVSWYQQALGQGPQFIFQYYEEEERQRGNFPDRFSGHQFPNYSSELNVNALLLGDSALYLCASSLAYNEQFFGPGTRLTVL.

The rearrangement joins TRBV4-3 to TRBJ2-3, with 8 bases matching TRBD2. The ends lost 1 base at V and 4 bases at J; junction bases unmatched: 4. The CDR3 length is 15 residues. The germline V gene has CDR1 LGHNA and CDR2 YSLEER. CDR3 DNA sequence: TGCGCCAGCAGCCAAGGACTAGCGAGCGCAGATACGCAGTATTTT. Translating it yields CASSQGLASADTQYF.

This chain links TRBV18 with TRBJ1-1, with unresolved D. V lost 1 base, J lost 0 bases, and 6 bases lay in between. The CDR3 runs 14 residues. The germline gives CDR1 KGHSH, CDR2 LQKENI. In DNA form, the CDR3 reads TGTGCCAGCTCACCACTAGGGTTGAACACTGAAGCTTTCTTT. This sequence encodes CASSPLGLNTEAFF.

This clone was seen only once. V is TRBV6-6 and J is TRBJ2-7; 7 positions agree with TRBD2. Germline CDR1 is MNHNY and CDR2 is SVGAGI (reference sequence). The CDR3 is 15 amino acids. V was clipped by 8 bases and J by 1 base; unmatched bases: 11. CDR3 sequence: CASSGLGEGSYEQYF. The CDR3 DNA follows: TGTGCCAGCTCAGGGTTGGGGGAGGGATCCTACGAGCAGTACTTC.

CDR3: CASSLDRGPGELFF. The CDR3 DNA follows: TGTGCCAGCTCACTCGACAGGGGGCCCGGGGAGCTGTTTTTT. The chain uses TRBV18 and TRBJ2-2, with TRBD1 identical over 10 bases. Germline V gene data show CDR1 as KGHSH and CDR2 as LQKENI. CDR3 size: 14 residues. V shed 4 bases, J shed 6 bases, and the junction held 2 bases outside the gene matches.

This clone appeared once. The chain combines TRBV15 with TRBJ1-5; D not certain. The V end was cut by 2 bases, the J end by 5 bases, with 13 bases between. The CDR3 totals 15 residues. Germline assignment: CDR1 LNHNV and CDR2 YYDKDF (reference sequence). The CDR3 loop is CATSRTLSDDQPQHF. CDR3 DNA sequence: TGTGCCACCAGCAGAACCCTCTCCGACGATCAGCCCCAGCATTTT.

For the CDR3, the DNA is TGTGCCAGTAGTATTCCGTACAATGAGCAGTTCTTC. Amino acids: CASSIPYNEQFF. The chain is built from TRBV19 and TRBJ2-1; D unclear. From germline, CDR1 is LNHDA and CDR2 SQIVND (reference sequence). The V end was cut by 3 bases, the J end by 4 bases, with 4 bases between. The CDR3 is made up of 12 amino acids.

In its sample, this clone was seen once. The chain is built from TRBV25-1 and TRBJ2-7; D is undetermined. Trimming pared 0 bases from V and 5 bases from J, leaving 2 bases between. The CDR3 contains 11 residues. The germline V gene has CDR1 MGHDK and CDR2 SYGVNS. The CDR3 spells CASSEYNEQYF. The CDR3 bases are TGTGCCAGCAGTGAATATAACGAGCAGTACTTC.